The 15 T cell receptor beta chains below were found in one sample sequenced in a study of blood T cell repertoires in COVID-19. Sequencing was performed with immunoSEQ multiplex PCR; in TCRdb, only in-frame clones are kept and a portion is missing. The table records fewer than 400,000 clones, under 90% of them present only once. Sequenced: peripheral blood. The receptor set was obtained from a woman aged 25 to 45 with COVID-19, enrolled during active disease.

In its sample, this clone was seen once. The chain links TRBV18 to TRBJ1-1; D might be TRBD1 (6 bases). The germline V gene encodes CDR1 KGHSH and CDR2 LQKENI. The CDR3 runs 11 residues. Trimming removed 6 bases from V and 9 bases from J, with 11 bases in between. In DNA form, the CDR3 reads TGTGCCAGCTCTCCCCAGGGGCAAGCTTTCTTT. This codes for CASSPQGQAFF. Supplemented by reference TRBV18 and TRBJ1-1, the full variable domain reads NAGVMQNPRHLVRRRGQEARLRCSPMKGHSHVYWYRQLPEEGLKFMVYLQKENIIDESGMPKERFSAEFPKEGPSILRIQQVVRGDSAAYFCASSPQGQAFFGQGTRLTVV.

The V call is TRBV3-1 (or the pseudogene TRBV3-2), the J call TRBJ1-1; TRBD1 aligns across 10 bases. The J segment lost 5 bases and the V segment lost 4 bases, leaving 7 bases of the junction unmatched. Germline V CDR1 and CDR2: LGHDT, YNNKEL (reference sequence). The CDR3 has 15 residues. Written as DNA, the CDR3 is TGTGCCAGCAGCCGTGGGACAGGGGTACGGACTGAAGCTTTCTTT. This gives the protein CASSRGTGVRTEAFF.

This chain connects TRBV27 to TRBJ1-1; 11 nucleotides align to TRBD1. CDR1 MNHEY and CDR2 SMNVEV come from the germline V gene (reference sequence). V lost 3 bases, J lost 3 bases, and 15 bases stayed unmatched. The length of the CDR3 is 19 residues. In DNA, the CDR3 is TGTGCCAGCAGTTTTCTAATTCCGGGACAGGGGGTCGTTTACACTGAAGCTTTCTTT. Translated: CASSFLIPGQGVVYTEAFF.

This rearrangement joins TRBV27 to TRBJ1-6, with D perhaps matching TRBD1 (6 bases). CDR3 size: 18 residues. CDR1 is MNHEY, CDR2 SMNVEV, per germline (reference sequence). Trimming took 4 bases from V and 1 from J, leaving 17 bases between them. The CDR3 coding sequence is TGTGCCAGCAGTTGGGGGGCCCCCGGGAGGTCCTATAATTCACCCCTCCACTTT. It encodes CASSWGAPGRSYNSPLHF.

V gene TRBV5-1 combines with J gene TRBJ2-5; maybe TRBD1 (5 bases). The V and J ends lost 0 bases and 4 bases respectively, with 10 bases between them. This CDR3 is built from 14 residues. Germline V lookup: CDR1 SGHRS, CDR2 YFSETQ. The CDR3 loop reads CASSLDGAGETQYF. The CDR3 DNA follows: TGCGCCAGCAGCTTGGATGGGGCCGGAGAGACCCAGTACTTC.

This clone was recorded only once. The rearrangement joins TRBV21-1 to TRBJ2-3; the table's D call, TRBD2, has no DNA check behind it. TRBV21-1 is termed a pseudogene. CDR3 length equals 18 residues. CDR3 residues: CASSSDPTSPTSTDTQYF. Written as DNA, the CDR3 is TGTGCCAGCAGCTCCGACCCGACTAGCCCTACTAGCACAGATACGCAGTATTTT.

A remark on this clone: The same CDR3 also results from other DNA sequences found in this sample. This chain joins TRBV7-2 and TRBJ2-7; the D gene is possibly TRBD2 (6 bases). The CDR3 loop spans 12 amino acids. Between the trimmed V and J ends, which lost 5 bases and 2 bases, there was a span of 7 bases. The germline gives CDR1 SGHTA, CDR2 FQGNSA. The CDR3 here is CASSRTTYEQYF. The CDR3 coding sequence is TGTGCCAGCAGCCGGACTACCTACGAGCAGTACTTC.

This clone was seen only once. This chain links TRBV5-1 with TRBJ1-2, with D possibly TRBD1 on 5 matching bases. CDR1 SGHRS and CDR2 YFSETQ come from the germline V gene. The V and J ends lost 4 bases and 2 bases respectively, with 12 bases between them. The CDR3 has 14 amino acids. This CDR3 is CASSPGGGNYGYTF. CDR3 nucleotides: TGCGCCAGCAGCCCCGGCGGGGGGAACTATGGCTACACCTTC.

V usage is TRBV9 and J usage is TRBJ2-7; 10 positions agree with TRBD2. This CDR3 is built from 15 residues. CDR1 SGDLS and CDR2 YYNGEE come from the germline V gene. V gave up 3 bases and J gave up 1 base; unmatched junction bases: 4. CDR3 nucleotide sequence: TGTGCCAGCAGCGAACTAGCGGGGCCTTCCTACGAGCAGTACTTC. It codes for CASSELAGPSYEQYF.

The J gene is TRBJ2-7, the V gene TRBV12-3 or TRBV12-4; D unclear. Trimming removed 2 bases from V and 10 bases from J, with 9 bases in between. This CDR3 comprises 11 residues. The CDR3 coding sequence is TGTGCCAGCAGTTTACACGGAGCCCAGTACTTC. This encodes CASSLHGAQYF.

The V gene is TRBV9, the J gene TRBJ2-7, with a weak D call TRBD2 (6 bases). With 4 bases removed from V and 0 bases from J, the gap between germline ends came to 14 bases. The germline CDR1 and CDR2 sequences are SGDLS and YYNGEE. The length of the CDR3 is 15 residues. CDR3 protein: CASSRDSPSSYEQYF. DNA of the CDR3: TGTGCCAGCAGCCGGGACTCCCCCAGCTCCTACGAGCAGTACTTC.

This clone was detected only a few times. The chain couples TRBV19 to TRBJ1-6; perhaps TRBD1 as D (5 bases). In germline, CDR1 is LNHDA, CDR2 SQIVND (reference sequence). The V gene lost 6 bases and the J gene lost 7 bases, with 13 bases spanning the gap. This CDR3 is built from 14 residues. Written as DNA, the CDR3 is TGTGCCAGTAGGGAGGGGCCAGGGAATTCACCCCTCCACTTT. This translates into CASREGPGNSPLHF.

This clone was detected a few times. This sequence joins TRBV27 and TRBJ2-1; 10 positions agree with TRBD2. The CDR3 runs 13 residues. Trimming removed 6 bases from V and 7 bases from J; junction bases left unmatched: 3. Germline assignment: CDR1 MNHEY and CDR2 SMNVEV (reference sequence). CDR3: CASSKREGNEQFF. The CDR3, as DNA: TGTGCCAGCAGCAAGCGGGAGGGTAATGAGCAGTTCTTC.

The table lists this clone with a count of one. Other nucleotide sequences from this sample produce the same CDR3. The gene calls are TRBV7-9 and TRBJ1-2; D is possibly TRBD1 (6 bases). Germline V CDR1 and CDR2: SEHNR, FQNEAQ (reference sequence). The CDR3 spans 13 residues. V lost 1 base, J lost 6 bases, and 9 bases lay in between. The CDR3 region has the DNA TGTGCCAGCAGCTTAGGGCCAGGGGATGGCTACACCTTC. Encoded protein: CASSLGPGDGYTF.

Regarding this clone: This sample includes further DNA sequences coding for the same CDR3. The chain employs TRBV7-9 and TRBJ1-4; D not certain. CDR3 length: 14 amino acids. Deletions cut 1 base from V and 4 bases from J, with 7 bases between. Per the germline V gene, CDR1 is SEHNR and CDR2 is FQNEAQ (reference sequence). Here the CDR3 DNA reads TGTGCCAGCAGCTTAGACAGCCGTAATGAAAAACTGTTTTTT. Residues: CASSLDSRNEKLFF.